This T cell receptor (beta chain) was profiled in a study of technical replicates of blood from several donors. Assay: immunoSEQ multiplex PCR; the TCRdb copy retains only in-frame clones and omits some. The table has roughly 62,000 clones, less than 95% seen once. Germline values: CDR1 SGHNT, CDR2 YENEEA. V lost 5 bases, J lost 4 bases, and 7 bases stayed unmatched. CDR3 length equals 15 residues. This chain joins TRBV11-3 and TRBJ2-5; TRBD1 agrees at 10 bases. This clonotype originated in a human donor in good health. Some clones in this sample may be carry-over from other donors' samples. What was sequenced was PBMCs. The chain's CDR3 is CASSRKTGGSETQYF. In DNA form, the CDR3 reads TGTGCCAGCAGCCGTAAGACAGGGGGCTCAGAGACCCAGTACTTC.